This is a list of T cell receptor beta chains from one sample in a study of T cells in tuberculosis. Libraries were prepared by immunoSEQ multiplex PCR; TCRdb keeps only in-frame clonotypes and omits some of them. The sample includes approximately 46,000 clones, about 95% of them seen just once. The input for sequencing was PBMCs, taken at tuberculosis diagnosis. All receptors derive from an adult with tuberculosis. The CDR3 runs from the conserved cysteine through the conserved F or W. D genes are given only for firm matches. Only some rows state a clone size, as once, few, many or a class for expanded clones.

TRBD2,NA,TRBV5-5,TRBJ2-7,TGTGCCAGCAGCTTGGGTGTTGCAGGGGCTAGCGGGAGGCACTACGAGCAGTACTTC,CASSLGVAGASGRHYEQYF
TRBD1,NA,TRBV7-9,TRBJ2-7,TGTGCCAGCAGCCCCGGGACAGGGGACGAGCAGTACTTC,CASSPGTGDEQYF
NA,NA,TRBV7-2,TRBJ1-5,TGTGCCAGCAGCCCGCCGGGACACCGAAATCAGCCCCAGCATTTT,CASSPPGHRNQPQHF
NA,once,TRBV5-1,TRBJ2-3,TGCGCCAGCAGCTTGGAGATTCCCGGTGAGGCAGATACGCAGTATTTT,CASSLEIPGEADTQYF
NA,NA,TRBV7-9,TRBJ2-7,TGTGCCAGCAGCTTACTGGGCGGGGAAGAGCAGTACTTC,CASSLLGGEEQYF
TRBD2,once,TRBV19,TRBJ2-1,TGTGCCAGTAGCGGACTAGCGGGAGGCCAGTACAATGAGCAGTTCTTC,CASSGLAGGQYNEQFF
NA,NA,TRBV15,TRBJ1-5,TGTGCCAGCGCAACGAGGGGGAATCAGCCCCAGCATTTT,CASATRGNQPQHF
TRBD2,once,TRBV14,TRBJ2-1,TGTGCCAGCAGCGCCCAGCCTAGCGGGAGTCTCACTCACAATGAGCAGTTCTTC,CASSAQPSGSLTHNEQFF
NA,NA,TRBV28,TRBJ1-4,TGTGCCAGCAGTTTTGGAGTCCCCGTAGAACTGTTTTTT,CASSFGVPVELFF
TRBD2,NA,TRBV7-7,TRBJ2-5,TGTGCTAGCAGCTCACAACTAGCGGGAGCGGAGACCCAGTACTTC,CASSSQLAGAETQYF
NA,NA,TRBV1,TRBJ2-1,TGCACCAGCAGCCAAGGAAGACAGGGATTGGAGAAGGGGAGCAAGGGGGGACGGGGCAATGAGCAGTTCTTC,CTSSQGRQGLEKGSKGGRGNEQFF
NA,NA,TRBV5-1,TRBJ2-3,TGCGCCAGCAGCCCGGTTAGATCTAGTGGGGATACGCAGTATTTT,CASSPVRSSGDTQYF
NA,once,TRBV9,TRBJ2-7,TGTGCCAGCAGCGTAGGTCCCCAGGGCTACGAGCAGTACTTC,CASSVGPQGYEQYF
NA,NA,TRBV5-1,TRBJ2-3,TGCGCCAGCAGCTTGGGGACTGGGATTGGCACAGATACGCAGTATTTT,CASSLGTGIGTDTQYF
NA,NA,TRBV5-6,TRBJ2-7,TGTGCCAGCAGCCCGGGCCGGCAGAGGGCCTACGAGCAGTACTTC,CASSPGRQRAYEQYF
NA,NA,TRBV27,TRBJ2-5,TGTGCCAGCAGTTCCCTACCCCGAGAGACCCAGTACTTC,CASSSLPRETQYF
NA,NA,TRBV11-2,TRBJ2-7,TGTGCCAGCAGCTTAGAGGCCAGCTACGAGCAGTACTTC,CASSLEASYEQYF
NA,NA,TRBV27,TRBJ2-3,TGTGCCAGCAGTTTATCTCGGGGAGATACGCAGTATTTT,CASSLSRGDTQYF
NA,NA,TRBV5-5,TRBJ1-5,TGTGCCAGCAGCTTGGGGGGGCTGAGGCGTCAGCCCCAGCATTTT,CASSLGGLRRQPQHF
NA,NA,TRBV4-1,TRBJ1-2,TGCGCCAGCAGCCAAGCTAATTTATTAGCGGGCTACACCTTC,CASSQANLLAGYTF
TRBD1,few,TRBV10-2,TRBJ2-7,TGCGCCAGCAGTGAGTCGTCCGGGACAGGGACCTACGAGCAGTACTTC,CASSESSGTGTYEQYF
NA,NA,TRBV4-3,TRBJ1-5,TGCGCCAGCAGCCAAGAAGTACAGAGCAATCAGCCCCAGCATTTT,CASSQEVQSNQPQHF
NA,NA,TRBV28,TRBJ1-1,TGTGCCGCCACCCCTCCCGACGGAGGGGAAGCTTTCTTT,CAATPPDGGEAFF
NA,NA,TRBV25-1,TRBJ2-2,TGTGCCAGCAGGCCCGTGGGACAACCCCCGAGGACCGGGGAGCTGTTTTTT,CASRPVGQPPRTGELFF
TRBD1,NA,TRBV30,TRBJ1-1,TGTGCCTTACAGGGGTTCTCTGAAGCTTTCTTT,CALQGFSEAFF
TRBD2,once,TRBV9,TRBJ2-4,TGTGCCAGCAGCGTAGACCCTAGCGGATTAGTCCGCGACATTCAGTACTTC,CASSVDPSGLVRDIQYF
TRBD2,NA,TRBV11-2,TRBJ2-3,TGTGCCAGCAGCTTAGGAACTAGCGGGAGCTCAGCAGATACGCAGTATTTT,CASSLGTSGSSADTQYF
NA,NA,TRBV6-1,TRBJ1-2,TGTGCCAGCAGTACCCCTGGCGGCTACACCTTC,CASSTPGGYTF
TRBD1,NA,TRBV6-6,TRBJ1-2,TGTGCCAGCAGCCTCAAGGGGGACAGGGATTTCTATGGCTACACCTTC,CASSLKGDRDFYGYTF
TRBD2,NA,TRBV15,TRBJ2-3,TGTGCCACCCTTGGGCGGCGGGAGATAGATACGCAGTATTTT,CATLGRREIDTQYF
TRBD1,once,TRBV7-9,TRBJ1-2,TGTGCCAGCAGCTTAGCGAGGTGGACAGGGGGCAACTATGGCTACACCTTC,CASSLARWTGGNYGYTF
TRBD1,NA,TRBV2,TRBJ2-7,TGTGCCAGCAAAAGGACAGGGGTCTACGAGCAGTACTTC,CASKRTGVYEQYF
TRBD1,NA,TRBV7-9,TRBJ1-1,TGTGCCAGCAGCTCCCGGGACAGGGGGTCCCATGAAGCTTTCTTT,CASSSRDRGSHEAFF
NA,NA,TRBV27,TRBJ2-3,TGTGCCAGCCGTCGCGTAGCGCCGAGCTTTAGCACAGATACGCAGTATTTT,CASRRVAPSFSTDTQYF
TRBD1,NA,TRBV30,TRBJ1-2,TGTGCCTGGAGTGCGGACAGGGGGACTAACTATGGCTACACCTTC,CAWSADRGTNYGYTF
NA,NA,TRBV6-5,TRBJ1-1,TGTGCCAGCAGTTGGGGGCCAGGGTCGGAGACTGAAGCTTTCTTT,CASSWGPGSETEAFF
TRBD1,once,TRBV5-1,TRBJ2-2,TGCGCCAGCAGCTTGGGGCAGGGGGCCCTCGGGGAGCTGTTTTTT,CASSLGQGALGELFF
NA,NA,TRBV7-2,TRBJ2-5,TGTGCCAGCACCCAGGAGGGGTCGGGTCGGGAGACCCAGTACTTC,CASTQEGSGRETQYF
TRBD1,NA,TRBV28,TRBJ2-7,TGTGCCAGCAGTTCTGCCAACAGGGGGGCCTACGAGCAGTACTTC,CASSSANRGAYEQYF
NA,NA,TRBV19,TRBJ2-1,TGTGCCAGTACCAGGCGGGACGGGGTGTCCTACAATGAGCAGTTCTTC,CASTRRDGVSYNEQFF
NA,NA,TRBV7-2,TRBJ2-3,TGTGCCAGCAGCTTAGTAGGGAGACTCTCCACAGATACGCAGTATTTT,CASSLVGRLSTDTQYF
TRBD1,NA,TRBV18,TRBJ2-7,TGTGCCAGCTCACCTCGGACAGGGGTACGCGATGGTGTGTCCGAGCAGTACTTC,CASSPRTGVRDGVSEQYF
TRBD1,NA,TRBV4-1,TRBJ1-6,TGCGCCAGCAGCCAAGAAGGGACAGATTATAATTCACCCCTCCACTTT,CASSQEGTDYNSPLHF
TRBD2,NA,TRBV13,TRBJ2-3,TGTGCCAGCAGCTTAGAGACTAGCGGGAGTGATACGCAGTATTTT,CASSLETSGSDTQYF
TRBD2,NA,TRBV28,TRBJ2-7,TGTGCCAGCAGTAAAAGGACTAGCGCAACCTACGAGCAGTACTTC,CASSKRTSATYEQYF